The 2 T cell receptor beta chains below were found in one sample sequenced in a study of T cell changes during pregnancy in multiple sclerosis. Assay used: immunoSEQ multiplex PCR; TCRdb lists only in-frame clones, some missing. The data show approximately 70,000 clones, with roughly 92% seen just once and around 2% held by the top ten. Sequenced material: peripheral blood, taken in the second trimester of pregnancy. The receptor set was obtained from a female donor with multiple sclerosis, enrolled in a pregnancy study.

This chain connects TRBV5-6 to TRBJ2-2; D is uncertain. This CDR3 comprises 12 residues. From germline, CDR1 is SGHDT and CDR2 YYEEEE. V gave up 3 bases and J gave up 3 bases, with 3 bases separating them. The CDR3: CASSSYTGELFF. The CDR3 DNA follows: TGTGCCAGCAGCTCCTACACCGGGGAGCTGTTTTTT.

This chain connects TRBV4-3 to TRBJ2-2, with TRBD2 matching 8 bases. Germline CDR1 and CDR2: LGHNA and YSLEER. V dropped 0 bases and J dropped 4; count of bases not matched to a gene: 4. This CDR3 contains 16 residues. DNA for the CDR3: TGCGCCAGCAGCCAAGAAATCGGGGGGGGCACCGGGGAGCTGTTTTTT. Protein product: CASSQEIGGGTGELFF.